The T cell receptor (beta chain) described here comes from a study of identical twins. Overall study findings and caveats: Beta out-of-frame sequences showed weaker excess sharing between twins.

TCRdb re-derived calls from the 5' RACE reads in MiXCR, one entry per CDR3 protein. The sample lists 690,000 or so distinct CDR3 sequences; over 8.5% were seen once. Per the germline V gene, CDR1 is SGHRS and CDR2 is YFSETQ. V lost 5 bases, J lost 9 bases, and 7 bases stayed unmatched. This CDR3 has 13 residues. Ten or more counts support this clonotype. The antigen is undetermined. These same records also appear under a second study, on yellow fever vaccine responses in identical twins. That report notes: Vaccine-induced T cell responses in twins were reportedly observed to appear partly convergent, partly personalized.

The TCR comes from a woman aged 18-29 years in good health. Sequenced input: PBMCs. The chain carries TRBV5-1 and TRBJ2-3; 9 bases align to TRBD2. CDR3 in amino acids: CASRAIAGDTQYF. The CDR3 nucleotides read TGCGCCAGCAGGGCGATAGCGGGAGACACGCAGTATTTT.